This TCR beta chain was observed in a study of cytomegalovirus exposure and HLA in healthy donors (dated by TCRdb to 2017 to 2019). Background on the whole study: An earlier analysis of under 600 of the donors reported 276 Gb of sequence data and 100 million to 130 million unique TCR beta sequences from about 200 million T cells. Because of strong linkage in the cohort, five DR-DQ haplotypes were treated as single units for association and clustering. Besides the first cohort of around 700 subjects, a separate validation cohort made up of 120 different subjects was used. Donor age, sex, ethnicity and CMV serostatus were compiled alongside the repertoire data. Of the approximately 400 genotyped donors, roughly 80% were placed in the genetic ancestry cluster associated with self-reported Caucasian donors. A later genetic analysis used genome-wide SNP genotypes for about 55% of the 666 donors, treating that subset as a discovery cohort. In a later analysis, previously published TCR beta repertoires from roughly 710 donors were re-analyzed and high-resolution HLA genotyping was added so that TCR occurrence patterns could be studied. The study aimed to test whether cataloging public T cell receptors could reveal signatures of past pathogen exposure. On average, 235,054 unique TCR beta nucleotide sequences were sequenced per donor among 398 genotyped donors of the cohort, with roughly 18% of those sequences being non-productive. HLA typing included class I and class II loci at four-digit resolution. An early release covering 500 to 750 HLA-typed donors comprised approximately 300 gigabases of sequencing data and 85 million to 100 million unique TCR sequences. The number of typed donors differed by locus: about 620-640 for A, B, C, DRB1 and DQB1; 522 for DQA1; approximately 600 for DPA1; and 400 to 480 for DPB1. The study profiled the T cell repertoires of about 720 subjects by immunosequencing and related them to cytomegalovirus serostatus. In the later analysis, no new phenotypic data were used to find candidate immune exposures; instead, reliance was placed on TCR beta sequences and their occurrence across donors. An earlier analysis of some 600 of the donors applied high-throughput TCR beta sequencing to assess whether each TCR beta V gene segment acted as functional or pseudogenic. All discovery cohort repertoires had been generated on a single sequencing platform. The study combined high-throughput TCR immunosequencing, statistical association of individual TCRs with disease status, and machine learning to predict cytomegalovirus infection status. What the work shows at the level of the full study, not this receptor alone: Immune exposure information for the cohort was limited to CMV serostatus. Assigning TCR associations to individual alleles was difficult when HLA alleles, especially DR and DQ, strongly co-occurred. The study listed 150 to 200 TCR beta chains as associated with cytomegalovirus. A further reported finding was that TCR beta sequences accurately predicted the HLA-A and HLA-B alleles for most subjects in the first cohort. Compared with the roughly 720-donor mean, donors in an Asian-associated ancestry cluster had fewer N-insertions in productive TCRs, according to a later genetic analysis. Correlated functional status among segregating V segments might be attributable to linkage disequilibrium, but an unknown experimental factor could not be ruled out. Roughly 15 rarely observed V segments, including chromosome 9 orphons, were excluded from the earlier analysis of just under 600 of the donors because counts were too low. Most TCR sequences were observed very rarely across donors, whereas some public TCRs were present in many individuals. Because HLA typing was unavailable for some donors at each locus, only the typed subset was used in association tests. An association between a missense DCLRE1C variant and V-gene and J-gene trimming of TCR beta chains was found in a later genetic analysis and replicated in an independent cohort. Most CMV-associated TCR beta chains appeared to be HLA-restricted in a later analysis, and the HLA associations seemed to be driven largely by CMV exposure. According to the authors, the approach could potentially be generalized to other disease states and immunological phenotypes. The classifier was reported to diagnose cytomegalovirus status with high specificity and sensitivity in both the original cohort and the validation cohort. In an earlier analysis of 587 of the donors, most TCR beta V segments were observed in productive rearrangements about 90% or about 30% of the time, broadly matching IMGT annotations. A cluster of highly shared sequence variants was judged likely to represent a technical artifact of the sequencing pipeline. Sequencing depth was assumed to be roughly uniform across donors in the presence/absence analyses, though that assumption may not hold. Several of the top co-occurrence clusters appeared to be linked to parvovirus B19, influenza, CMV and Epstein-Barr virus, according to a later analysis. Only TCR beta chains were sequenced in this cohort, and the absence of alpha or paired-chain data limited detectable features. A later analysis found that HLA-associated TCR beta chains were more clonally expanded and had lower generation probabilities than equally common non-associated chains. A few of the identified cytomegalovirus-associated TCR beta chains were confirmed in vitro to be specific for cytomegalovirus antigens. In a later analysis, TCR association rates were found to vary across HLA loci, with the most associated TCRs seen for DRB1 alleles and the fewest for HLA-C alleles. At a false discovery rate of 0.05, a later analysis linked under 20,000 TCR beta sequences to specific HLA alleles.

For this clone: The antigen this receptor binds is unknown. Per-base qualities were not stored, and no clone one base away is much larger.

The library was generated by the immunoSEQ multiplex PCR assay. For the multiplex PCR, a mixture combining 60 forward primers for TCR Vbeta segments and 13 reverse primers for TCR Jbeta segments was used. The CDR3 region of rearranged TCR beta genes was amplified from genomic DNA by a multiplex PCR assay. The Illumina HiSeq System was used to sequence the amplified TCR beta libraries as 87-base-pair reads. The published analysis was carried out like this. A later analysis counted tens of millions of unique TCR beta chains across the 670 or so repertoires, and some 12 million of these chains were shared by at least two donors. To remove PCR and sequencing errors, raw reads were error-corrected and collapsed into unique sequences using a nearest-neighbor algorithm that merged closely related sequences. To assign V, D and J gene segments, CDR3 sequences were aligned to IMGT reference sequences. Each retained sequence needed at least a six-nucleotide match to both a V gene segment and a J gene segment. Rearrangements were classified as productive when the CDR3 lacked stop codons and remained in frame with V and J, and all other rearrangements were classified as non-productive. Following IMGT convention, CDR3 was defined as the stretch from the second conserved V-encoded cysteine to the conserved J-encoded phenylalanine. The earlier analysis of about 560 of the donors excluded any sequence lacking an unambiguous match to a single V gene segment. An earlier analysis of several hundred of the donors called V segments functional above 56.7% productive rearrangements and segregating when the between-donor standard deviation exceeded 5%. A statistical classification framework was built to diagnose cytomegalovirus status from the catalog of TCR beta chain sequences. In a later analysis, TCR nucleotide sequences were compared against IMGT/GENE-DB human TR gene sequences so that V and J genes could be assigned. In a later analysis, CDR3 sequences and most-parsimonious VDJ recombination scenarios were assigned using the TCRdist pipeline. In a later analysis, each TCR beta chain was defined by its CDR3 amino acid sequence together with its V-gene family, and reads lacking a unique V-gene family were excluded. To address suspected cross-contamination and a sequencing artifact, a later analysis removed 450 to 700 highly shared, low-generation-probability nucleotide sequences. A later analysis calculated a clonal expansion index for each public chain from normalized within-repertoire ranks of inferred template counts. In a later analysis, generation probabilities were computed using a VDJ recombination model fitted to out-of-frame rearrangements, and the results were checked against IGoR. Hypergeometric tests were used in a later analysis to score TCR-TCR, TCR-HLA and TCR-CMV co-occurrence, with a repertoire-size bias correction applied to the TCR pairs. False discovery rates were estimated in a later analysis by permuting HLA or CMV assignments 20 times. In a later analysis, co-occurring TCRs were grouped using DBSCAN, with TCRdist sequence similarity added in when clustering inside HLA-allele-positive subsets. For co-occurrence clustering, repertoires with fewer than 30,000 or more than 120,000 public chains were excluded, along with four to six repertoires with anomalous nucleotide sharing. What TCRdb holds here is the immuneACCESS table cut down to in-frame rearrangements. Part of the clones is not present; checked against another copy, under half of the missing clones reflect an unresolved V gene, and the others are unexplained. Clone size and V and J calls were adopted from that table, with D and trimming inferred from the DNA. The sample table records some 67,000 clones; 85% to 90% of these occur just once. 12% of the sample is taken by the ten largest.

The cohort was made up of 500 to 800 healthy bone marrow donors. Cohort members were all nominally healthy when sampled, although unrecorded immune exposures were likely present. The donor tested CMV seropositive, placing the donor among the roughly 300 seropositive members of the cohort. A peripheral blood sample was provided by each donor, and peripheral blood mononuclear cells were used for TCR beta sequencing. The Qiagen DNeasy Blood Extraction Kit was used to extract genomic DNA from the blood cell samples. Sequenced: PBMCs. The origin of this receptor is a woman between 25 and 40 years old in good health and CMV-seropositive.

Here the CDR3 is given as CASSSPRLAGGHEQYF. DNA sequence: TGTGCCAGCAGCTCGCCTCGGCTAGCGGGAGGCCACGAGCAGTACTTC. The chain couples TRBV13 to TRBJ2-7, and 11 junction bases match TRBD2. The CDR3 measures 16 amino acids from cysteine to phenylalanine. CDR3 DNA only is kept here, 48 bases in frame from base 1. The germline V gene (reference sequence) specifies PRHDT as CDR1 and FYEKMQ as CDR2. From V the trimming removes 4 bases and from J it removes 5 bases, while the gene matches leave 10 bases of the junction unaccounted for.